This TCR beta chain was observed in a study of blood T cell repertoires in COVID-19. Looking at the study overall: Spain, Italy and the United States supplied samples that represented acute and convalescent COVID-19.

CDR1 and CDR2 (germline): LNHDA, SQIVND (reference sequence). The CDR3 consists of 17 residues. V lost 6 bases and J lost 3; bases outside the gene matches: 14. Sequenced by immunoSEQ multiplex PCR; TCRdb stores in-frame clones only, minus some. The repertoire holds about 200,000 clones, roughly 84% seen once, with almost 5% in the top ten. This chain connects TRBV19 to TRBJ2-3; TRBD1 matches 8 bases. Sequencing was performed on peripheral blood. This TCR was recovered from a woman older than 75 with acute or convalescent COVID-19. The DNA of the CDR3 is TGTGCCAGTAGGTCAAACCCCGGACAGGGAAGGACAGATACGCAGTATTTT. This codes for CASRSNPGQGRTDTQYF. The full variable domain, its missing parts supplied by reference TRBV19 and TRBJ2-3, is DGGITQSPKYLFRKEGQNVTLSCEQNLNHDAMYWYRQDPGQGLRLIYYSQIVNDFQKGDIAEGYSVSREKKESFPLTVTSAQKNPTAFYLCASRSNPGQGRTDTQYFGPGTRLTVL.